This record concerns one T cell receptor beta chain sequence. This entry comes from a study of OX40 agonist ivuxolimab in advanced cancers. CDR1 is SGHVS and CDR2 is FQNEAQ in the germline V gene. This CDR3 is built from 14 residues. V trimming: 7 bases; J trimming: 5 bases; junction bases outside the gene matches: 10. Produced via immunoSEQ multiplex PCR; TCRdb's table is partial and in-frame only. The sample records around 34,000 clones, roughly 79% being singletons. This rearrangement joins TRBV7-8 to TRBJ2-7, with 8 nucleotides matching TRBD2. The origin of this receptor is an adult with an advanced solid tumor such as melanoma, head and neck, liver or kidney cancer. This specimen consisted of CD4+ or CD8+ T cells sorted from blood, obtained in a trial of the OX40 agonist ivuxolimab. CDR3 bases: TGTGCCAGCATAAAGCATAGCGGGACGGACGAGCAGTACTTC. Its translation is CASIKHSGTDEQYF.